The 10 T cell receptor beta chains reported below all come from one sample, sequenced in a study of T cell changes during pregnancy in multiple sclerosis (dated by TCRdb to about 2019). The library relied on the immunoSEQ multiplex PCR assay. Imported from immuneACCESS, the table was reduced by TCRdb to in-frame sequences with V and J called. These copies leave out some clones; in studies compared against another copy, an unresolved V gene accounts for under half, and the cause of the remainder is not known. In all, the sample holds about 45,000 clones, and approximately 91% of those were seen once. The ten largest clonotypes hold roughly 1.5% of the sample. The specimen sequenced was PBMCs (not recorded whether the cells were cultured). The receptors here all came from a female donor with multiple sclerosis, enrolled in a pregnancy study.

The chain couples TRBV28 to TRBJ1-5; no clear D gene. The CDR3 extends over 13 amino acids. The germline gives CDR1 MDHEN, CDR2 SYDVKM. The V gene lost 8 bases and the J gene lost 1 base, with 9 bases spanning the gap. CDR3 in amino acids: CASGRESNQPQHF. The CDR3 bases are TGTGCCAGCGGGCGGGAGAGCAATCAGCCCCAGCATTTT. The full variable domain, with the rest looked up from reference TRBV28 and TRBJ1-5, is DVKVTQSSRYLVKRTGEKVFLECVQDMDHENMFWYRQDPGLGLRLIYFSYDVKMKEKGDIPEGYSVSREKKERFSLILESASTNQTSMYLCASGRESNQPQHFGDGTRLSIL.

The chain has TRBV5-1 and TRBJ2-2; 7 nucleotides line up with TRBD1. The CDR3 covers 15 residues. Germline assignment: CDR1 SGHRS and CDR2 YFSETQ. Trimming removed 0 bases from V and 7 bases from J; junction bases left unmatched: 6. The CDR3 is CASSLGDRGGGELFF. The CDR3 coding sequence is TGCGCCAGCAGCTTGGGGGACAGAGGTGGCGGGGAGCTGTTTTTT.

The gene calls are TRBV7-9 and TRBJ2-1, with a possible D match to TRBD1 (6 bases). CDR1 and CDR2 (germline): SEHNR, FQNEAQ (reference sequence). The CDR3 covers 14 residues. The V gene lost 4 bases and the J gene lost 8 bases, with 15 bases spanning the gap. The CDR3 nucleotides read TGTGCCAGCAGCTATGGGGGCCCCCAGGATGAGCAGTTCTTC. Protein: CASSYGGPQDEQFF.

The rearrangement links TRBV6-1 to TRBJ2-7, with D perhaps TRBD2 (5 bases). The CDR3 runs to 15 residues. Germline lookup yields CDR1 MNHNS and CDR2 SASEGT. V shed 4 bases and J shed 6 bases, with 19 bases lying between them. The CDR3 DNA reads as TGTGCCAGCAGTGGCCCAGGCCGGGGTTCGGTCGAGCAGTACTTC. This translates into CASSGPGRGSVEQYF.

V usage is TRBV11-2 and J usage is TRBJ2-7; D possibly corresponds to TRBD2 (6 bases). Germline CDR1 and CDR2: SGHAT and FQNNGV. The CDR3 length is 14 residues. The V end was cut by 5 bases, the J end by 2 bases, with 13 bases between. Here the CDR3 DNA reads TGTGCCAGCAGCCACGGAGGGTTTCCCTACGAGCAGTACTTC. Its translation is CASSHGGFPYEQYF.

This clone showed up just a few times. The V and J genes are TRBV15 and TRBJ1-2; D not resolved. The CDR3 has 14 amino acids. Deletions cut 5 bases from V and 0 bases from J, with 10 bases between. Germline loops: CDR1 LNHNV, CDR2 YYDKDF (reference sequence). The CDR3 coding sequence is TGTGCCACCAGCCAGGCAGGCGCTAACTATGGCTACACCTTC. It yields the protein CATSQAGANYGYTF.

This sequence joins TRBV11-2 and TRBJ2-7; 14 bases fit TRBD2. Germline CDR1 is SGHAT and CDR2 is FQNNGV. With V trimmed by 1 base and J by 7 bases, 6 bases remained unmatched. This CDR3 region has 16 residues. This CDR3 reads CASSLGGLAGGWEQYF. Here the CDR3 DNA reads TGTGCCAGCAGCTTAGGTGGACTAGCGGGAGGATGGGAGCAGTACTTC. Full variable domain (outside the CDR3, taken from reference TRBV11-2 and TRBJ2-7): EAGVAQSPRYKIIEKRQSVAFWCNPISGHATLYWYQQILGQGPKLLIQFQNNGVVDDSQLPKDRFSAERLKGVDSTLKIQPAKLEDSAVYLCASSLGGLAGGWEQYFGPGTRLTVT.

The chain links TRBV9 to TRBJ2-1, with D maybe TRBD2 (5 bases). Germline assignment: CDR1 SGDLS and CDR2 YYNGEE. Deletions cut 2 bases from V and 4 bases from J, with 13 bases between. The CDR3 loop spans 15 amino acids. Written as DNA, the CDR3 is TGTGCCAGCAGCGTCCTGGCGGGCATGTACAATGAGCAGTTCTTC. Translation gives CASSVLAGMYNEQFF.

The chain employs TRBV30 and TRBJ1-4; D is uncertain. This CDR3 spans 16 amino acids. Germline V lookup: CDR1 GTSNPN, CDR2 SVGIG (reference sequence). V gave up 3 bases and J gave up 0 bases, with 14 bases separating them. CDR3 coding DNA: TGTGCCTGGAGCCTGGGGAACGGCGCAACTAATGAAAAACTGTTTTTT. This codes for CAWSLGNGATNEKLFF.

CDR3 amino acids: CASSPGRGYTF. CDR3 in DNA: TGTGCCAGTAGTCCGGGTAGGGGCTACACCTTC. This chain uses TRBV19 with TRBJ1-2; D is ambiguous. Germline assignment: CDR1 LNHDA and CDR2 SQIVND (reference sequence). The CDR3 totals 11 residues. V was trimmed by 5 bases and J by 8 bases, leaving 9 bases between them. Variable domain in full (rest from reference TRBV19 and TRBJ1-2): DGGITQSPKYLFRKEGQNVTLSCEQNLNHDAMYWYRQDPGQGLRLIYYSQIVNDFQKGDIAEGYSVSREKKESFPLTVTSAQKNPTAFYLCASSPGRGYTFGSGTRLTVV.